Described below is a single T cell receptor (beta chain) sequence and its context. Its antigen is unidentified. In germline, CDR1 is SNHLY, CDR2 FYNNEI. CDR3 size: 13 residues. V lost 7 bases, J lost 5 bases, and 14 bases lay in between. Making TCR cDNA involved 5'RACE template switching, which added UMIs and a universal primer site. TCRdb itself ran the 5' RACE reads through MiXCR, one entry per CDR3 protein. The table records approximately 250,000 distinct CDR3 sequences, around 4.9% of them present only once. This sample is part of a study of T cells after yellow fever vaccination. Points from the study as a whole: A faster peak, day 5 versus 15, was reached by the weaker secondary response. At around 96% for CD4 and just over 85% for CD8, most primary-vaccination clones showed up again after the booster. Few clonotypes appeared in both CD4 and CD8 compartments.

This TCR was sampled from a man younger than 35 who received the YFV17D yellow fever vaccine. This chain joins TRBV2 and TRBJ2-5; D perhaps matches TRBD1 (6 bases). The starting material was CD4+ T cells sorted from PBMCs, obtained on the day of the yellow fever booster vaccination. The chain's CDR3 is CASTANREETQYF. The CDR3 bases are TGTGCCAGCACCGCCAACAGGGAGGAGACCCAGTACTTC.